These 29 T cell receptor beta chains came from one sample sequenced in a study of blood T cell repertoires in COVID-19. Produced via immunoSEQ multiplex PCR; TCRdb's table is partial and in-frame only. The data show around 67,000 clones, about nine tenths seen once. The sequencing sample was made of peripheral blood. Every receptor here comes from a man over 45 with active COVID-19.

This sequence joins TRBV28 and TRBJ1-2; 9 nucleotides line up with TRBD1. CDR3 length: 13 amino acids. Germline CDR1 MDHEN, CDR2 SYDVKM. V trimming: 5 bases; J trimming: 2 bases; junction bases outside the gene matches: 0. This chain's CDR3 is CASSGQGNYGYTF. In nucleotides, the CDR3 is TGTGCCAGCAGTGGACAGGGGAACTATGGCTACACCTTC.

The rearrangement joins TRBV11-2 to TRBJ2-7; D is ambiguous. The CDR3 has 11 amino acids. Trimming took off 3 bases at V and 7 bases at J, with 7 bases between the two ends. Per the germline V gene, CDR1 is SGHAT and CDR2 is FQNNGV. The CDR3 DNA follows: TGTGCCAGCAGCTTTCATTTGGAGCAGTACTTC. The encoded protein is CASSFHLEQYF.

The chain couples TRBV6-5 to TRBJ2-2; tentative D call: TRBD1 (6 bases). The CDR3 runs 15 residues. Germline CDR1 is MNHEY and CDR2 is SVGAGI. V was trimmed by 6 bases and J by 7 bases, leaving 18 bases between them. The DNA for the CDR3 is TGTGCCAGCAGCCAGTTGAGCAGGGGCTTCGGGGAGCTGTTTTTT. Translation gives CASSQLSRGFGELFF.

The V call is TRBV7-2, the J call TRBJ2-5; TRBD2 might be the D (7 bases). The CDR3 consists of 15 residues. Per germline, CDR1 SGHTA and CDR2 FQGNSA. V lost 5 bases to trimming and J lost 1 base, with 14 bases between them. CDR3 sequence reads: CASSPRGAGQETQYF. CDR3 nucleotides: TGTGCCAGCAGCCCCCGGGGGGCGGGCCAAGAGACCCAGTACTTC. The full variable domain, in which reference TRBV7-2 and TRBJ2-5 provide the parts outside the CDR3, is GAGVSQSPSNKVTEKGKDVELRCDPISGHTALYWYRQSLGQGLEFLIYFQGNSAPDKSGLPSDRFSAERTGGSVSTLTIQRTQQEDSAVYLCASSPRGAGQETQYFGPGTRLLVL.

The chain links TRBV7-2 to TRBJ2-1; 11 bases map to TRBD1. Looked up from germline, CDR1 is SGHTA and CDR2 is FQGNSA. The CDR3 covers 16 residues. With 5 bases clipped from V and 4 bases from J, the junction kept 7 bases outside the gene matches. The CDR3 coding sequence is TGTGCCAGCAGCCCCGGGACAGGGGGACTGTACAATGAGCAGTTCTTC. Translation: CASSPGTGGLYNEQFF. The whole variable domain, remainder taken from reference TRBV7-2 and TRBJ2-1, is GAGVSQSPSNKVTEKGKDVELRCDPISGHTALYWYRQSLGQGLEFLIYFQGNSAPDKSGLPSDRFSAERTGGSVSTLTIQRTQQEDSAVYLCASSPGTGGLYNEQFFGPGTRLTVL.

The chain uses TRBV19 and TRBJ2-7, with 9 bases that match TRBD2. The CDR3 has 15 amino acids. Germline CDR1 is LNHDA and CDR2 is SQIVND (reference sequence). The J segment lost 7 bases and the V segment lost 3 bases, leaving 10 bases of the junction unmatched. CDR3 nucleotides: TGTGCCAGTAGTATTTACGGCGGGAGGGCGGGTGAGCAGTACTTC. Amino acids: CASSIYGGRAGEQYF.

This chain uses TRBV5-4 with TRBJ2-4; D may be TRBD1 (6 bases). Germline lookup yields CDR1 SGHNT and CDR2 YYREEE (reference sequence). Trimming removed 3 bases from V and 8 bases from J, with 30 bases in between. The CDR3 has 19 residues. CDR3 bases: TGTGCCAGCAGCTATGCGGCAGGGGCCCGTCCGTTTGATCAGGACATTCAGTACTTC. Amino acid sequence: CASSYAAGARPFDQDIQYF.

The genes are TRBV9 and TRBJ1-1; D possibly corresponds to TRBD1 (5 bases). CDR1 and CDR2 (germline): SGDLS, YYNGEE. The CDR3 runs 13 residues. V lost 5 bases to trimming and J lost 0 bases, with 8 bases between them. CDR3 sequence (DNA): TGTGCCAGCAGTTCGGACATGAACACTGAAGCTTTCTTT. This translates into CASSSDMNTEAFF.

The rearrangement links TRBV12-3 or TRBV12-4 to TRBJ2-2; D might be TRBD2 (6 bases). The V gene lost 5 bases and the J gene lost 6 bases, with 10 bases spanning the gap. This CDR3 has 13 amino acids. The CDR3 nucleotides read TGTGCCAGCAGTACGGGAGTGGCCGGGGAGCTGTTTTTT. This codes for CASSTGVAGELFF.

The genes are TRBV11-1 and TRBJ2-7, with 9 bases lining up with TRBD1. This CDR3 spans 16 amino acids. Germline CDR1 is SGHAT and CDR2 is FQDESV (reference sequence). V was clipped by 1 base and J by 2 bases; unmatched bases: 6. For the CDR3, the DNA is TGTGCCAGCAGCTTAGTTTCCGGGACAGGGCCCTACGAGCAGTACTTC. This translates into CASSLVSGTGPYEQYF.

This clone has just a few counts. The gene calls are TRBV7-9 and TRBJ2-7, with 10 bases identical to TRBD2. The length of the CDR3 is 13 residues. The V and J ends lost 5 bases and 3 bases, in that order; junction bases with no gene match: 1. Germline lookup yields CDR1 SEHNR and CDR2 FQNEAQ (reference sequence). CDR3 DNA: TGTGCCAGCAGCCCTAGCGGGAGCTACGAGCAGTACTTC. Protein: CASSPSGSYEQYF.

A single count supports this clone. The J gene is TRBJ1-4, the V gene TRBV5-1; perhaps TRBD1 as D (5 bases). V lost 0 bases and J 4 bases, leaving 10 bases between the germline ends. Per the germline V gene, CDR1 is SGHRS and CDR2 is YFSETQ. The CDR3 length is 15 residues. The DNA for the CDR3 is TGCGCCAGCAGCTTGGCAGGAGGGGATAATGAAAAACTGTTTTTT. This translates into CASSLAGGDNEKLFF. Based on the CDR3 plus reference TRBV5-1 and TRBJ1-4, the full variable domain is KAGVTQTPRYLIKTRGQQVTLSCSPISGHRSVSWYQQTPGQGLQFLFEYFSETQRNKGNFPGRFSGRQFSNSRSEMNVSTLELGDSALYLCASSLAGGDNEKLFFGSGTQLSVL.

The chain couples TRBV19 to TRBJ1-1; tentative D call: TRBD1 (5 bases). Germline CDR1 LNHDA, CDR2 SQIVND (reference sequence). With 5 bases removed from V and 3 bases from J, the gap between germline ends came to 22 bases. The CDR3 runs 17 residues. CDR3: CASSAGTGKGRDTEAFF. Written as DNA, the CDR3 is TGTGCCAGTAGTGCCGGGACTGGCAAGGGTCGGGACACTGAAGCTTTCTTT.

V gene TRBV4-2 combines with J gene TRBJ2-3; a possible D gene is TRBD1 (5 bases). Germline-derived CDR1 and CDR2 are LGHNA and YNFKEQ. The CDR3 is made up of 16 amino acids. Trimming removed 1 base from V and 3 bases from J, with 14 bases in between. CDR3 residues: CASSQATRKGTDTQYF. CDR3 sequence (DNA): TGTGCCAGCAGCCAAGCGACGCGGAAGGGGACAGATACGCAGTATTTT.

The chain carries TRBV7-2 and TRBJ2-7; TRBD1 aligns across 8 bases. The V gene end was trimmed by 3 bases and the J gene end by 3 bases; junction bases not matched to a gene: 7. From germline, CDR1 is SGHTA and CDR2 FQGNSA. The CDR3 is made up of 15 amino acids. The CDR3 bases are TGTGCCAGCAGCTTCCTCGGACAGGGAGGCTACGAGCAGTACTTC. This encodes CASSFLGQGGYEQYF.

J is TRBJ2-6 and V is TRBV6-2 or TRBV6-3; D is ambiguous. There are 14 residues in the CDR3. The V end lost 4 bases, the J end lost 0 bases, and 4 bases lay between the germline ends. Germline CDR1 reads MNHEY; CDR2 reads SVGEGT. The CDR3: CASSFSSGANVLTF. DNA for the CDR3: TGTGCCAGCAGTTTCAGCTCTGGGGCCAACGTCCTGACTTTC.

The V and J genes are TRBV18 and TRBJ1-2, with 8 bases lining up with TRBD1. The CDR3 contains 12 residues. With 4 bases clipped from V and 6 bases from J, the junction kept 1 base outside the gene matches. CDR1 is KGHSH, CDR2 LQKENI, per germline. Written as DNA, the CDR3 is TGTGCCAGCTCACTGACAGGGGATGGCTACACCTTC. It yields the protein CASSLTGDGYTF.

The chain employs TRBV5-1 and TRBJ2-5; 8 bases are a match to TRBD2. V shed 4 bases and J 2 bases; nucleotides not matched to a gene: 4. Germline V lookup: CDR1 SGHRS, CDR2 YFSETQ. The CDR3 is 14 residues long. CDR3 amino acids: CASSPGLVQETQYF. CDR3 bases: TGCGCCAGCAGCCCGGGACTAGTGCAAGAGACCCAGTACTTC.

The chain recombines TRBV4-1 with TRBJ1-1; D call uncertain. Germline CDR1 MGHRA, CDR2 YSYEKL. CDR3 length: 19 residues. V lost 0 bases and J 3 bases, leaving 23 bases between the germline ends. The CDR3 DNA follows: TGCGCCAGCAGCCAAGATTGGAGTTTGGCAGAACCACGAGACACTGAAGCTTTCTTT. Its translation: CASSQDWSLAEPRDTEAFF.

The chain couples TRBV5-4 to TRBJ2-2; 7 positions agree with TRBD1. CDR1 is SGHNT, CDR2 YYREEE, per germline (reference sequence). The CDR3 covers 14 residues. J gave up 7 bases and V 4 bases, and 7 bases lay outside the gene matches. This CDR3 reads CASSLGQVDGELFF. The CDR3 region has the DNA TGTGCCAGCAGCCTAGGACAGGTTGACGGGGAGCTGTTTTTT.

The chain has TRBV4-1 and TRBJ2-1; 8 bases fit TRBD1. Germline trimming cut 3 bases from V and 3 bases from J; bases unmatched to any gene: 4. There are 15 residues in the CDR3. Looked up from germline, CDR1 is MGHRA and CDR2 is YSYEKL. The CDR3 sequence is CASSQTGVYYNEQFF. The CDR3 coding sequence is TGCGCCAGCAGCCAGACAGGGGTCTACTACAATGAGCAGTTCTTC.

Only one count was recorded for this clone. The chain employs TRBV9 and TRBJ2-2, with D perhaps matching TRBD1 (6 bases). Trimming took 4 bases from V and 2 from J, leaving 12 bases between them. This CDR3 contains 15 residues. Per the germline V gene, CDR1 is SGDLS and CDR2 is YYNGEE. The DNA of the CDR3 is TGTGCCAGCAGCCCCCTGGACAGAAACACCGGGGAGCTGTTTTTT. Amino acid sequence: CASSPLDRNTGELFF.

This clone has just one count. The rearrangement links TRBV20-1 to TRBJ2-7, with a possible D match to TRBD2 (6 bases). This CDR3 has 14 amino acids. The V and J ends lost 3 bases and 2 bases respectively, with 14 bases between them. From germline, CDR1 is DFQATT and CDR2 SNEGSKA (reference sequence). CDR3 nucleotides: TGCAGTGCTAGTCGCCTAGCGAATACCTACGAGCAGTACTTC. This translates into CSASRLANTYEQYF.

The CDR3 reads CASSLSSTANTGELFF. The DNA of the CDR3 is TGTGCCAGCAGCTTAAGTTCTACCGCGAACACCGGGGAGCTGTTTTTT. The V call is TRBV11-3, the J call TRBJ2-2; D call uncertain. V lost 2 bases and J 0 bases, leaving 10 bases between the germline ends. This CDR3 has 16 residues. Per germline, CDR1 SGHNT and CDR2 YENEEA.

V and J are TRBV11-2 and TRBJ2-1; a possible D gene is TRBD1 (6 bases). The germline V gene has CDR1 SGHAT and CDR2 FQNNGV. This CDR3 has 12 amino acids. Trimming pared 6 bases from V and 8 bases from J, leaving 11 bases between. The DNA of the CDR3 is TGTGCCAGCAGTTCAGGGGCCCATGAGCAGTTCTTC. This gives the protein CASSSGAHEQFF.

V usage is TRBV7-2 and J usage is TRBJ1-1; a weak D match, TRBD1 (6 bases). V was clipped by 1 base and J by 6 bases, with 12 bases between them. Germline V gene sequence: CDR1 SGHTA, CDR2 FQGNSA. The CDR3 runs to 14 residues. The CDR3 bases are TGTGCCAGCAGCTTAGTAGGGGGGGCCGCTGAAGCTTTCTTT. Translation: CASSLVGGAAEAFF.

This rearrangement joins TRBV14 to TRBJ1-2; D remains ambiguous. The CDR3 covers 13 residues. The germline V gene has CDR1 SGHDN and CDR2 FVKESK. Trimming removed 4 bases from V and 4 bases from J, with 10 bases in between. CDR3 amino acids: CASSRTEGYGYTF. CDR3 nucleotide sequence: TGTGCCAGCAGCCGTACGGAGGGCTATGGCTACACCTTC.

The rearrangement links TRBV28 to TRBJ2-5; perhaps TRBD2 as D (5 bases). Germline lookup yields CDR1 MDHEN and CDR2 SYDVKM. The CDR3 covers 13 residues. Trimming pared 3 bases from V and 5 bases from J, leaving 10 bases between. In DNA form, the CDR3 reads TGTGCCAGCAGTTTCTCTAGCATCGAGACCCAGTACTTC. Encoded protein: CASSFSSIETQYF. The full variable domain, in which reference TRBV28 and TRBJ2-5 provide the parts outside the CDR3, is DVKVTQSSRYLVKRTGEKVFLECVQDMDHENMFWYRQDPGLGLRLIYFSYDVKMKEKGDIPEGYSVSREKKERFSLILESASTNQTSMYLCASSFSSIETQYFGPGTRLLVL.

The chain recombines TRBV2 with TRBJ2-2, with 11 bases matching TRBD2. Trimming at V came to 7 bases and at J to 7 bases, leaving 8 bases not matched to a gene. This CDR3 has 15 amino acids. Germline-derived CDR1 and CDR2 are SNHLY and FYNNEI. CDR3 loop: CASTSGGKKVGELFF. The CDR3, as DNA: TGTGCCAGCACTAGCGGGGGGAAAAAAGTCGGGGAGCTGTTTTTT.